Following are 3 T cell receptor beta chains from one sample sequenced in a study of regulatory T cells in long-lasting Graves disease. CDR3-region Arm-PCR and iRepertoire HTBI primers produced the TCR beta libraries. A single record per CDR3 protein comes from TCRdb applying MiXCR to the multiplex PCR reads. The repertoire holds around 400,000 distinct CDR3 sequences, about a sixth seen once, with roughly 20% in the top ten. Time point in this sample: newly diagnosed GD, antithyroid drugs for less than 3 months. RNA extracted from PBMCs served as the sequencing template. The input for sequencing was peripheral blood mononuclear cells (PBMCs), taken at new diagnosis, from a patient treated with antithyroid drugs. Source of these receptors: a female donor with Graves disease.

This clonotype was observed a handful of times. This sequence joins TRBV30 and TRBJ1-5; tentatively, D is TRBD1 (5 bases). Germline CDR1 and CDR2: GTSNPN and SVGIG (reference sequence). Trimming pared 0 bases from V and 11 bases from J, leaving 14 bases between. The CDR3 covers 13 residues. CDR3 in amino acids: CAWSVVRGEAQHF. DNA for the CDR3: TGTGCCTGGAGTGTCGTAAGGGGCGAGGCCCAGCATTTT.

V and J are TRBV20-1 and TRBJ2-1; 11 bases fit TRBD2. In germline, CDR1 is DFQATT, CDR2 SNEGSKA (reference sequence). The CDR3 loop spans 16 amino acids. Trimming at V came to 2 bases and at J to 4 bases, leaving 7 bases not matched to a gene. Written as DNA, the CDR3 is TGCAGTGCTAGAATCCCTAGCGGGAGGCTTTACAATGAGCAGTTCTTC. Translating gives CSARIPSGRLYNEQFF.

There are many counts of this clonotype. The chain couples TRBV12-3 or TRBV12-4 to TRBJ2-1; D is undetermined. CDR3 size: 14 residues. Trimming cost V 3 bases and J 8 bases, with 14 bases left between them. The CDR3 DNA sequence: TGTGCCAGCAGTTTGTTTTCCGCGGTGGATGAGCAGTTCTTC. This translates into CASSLFSAVDEQFF.